This TCR beta chain was sequenced during a study of blood T cell repertoires in COVID-19. Across the whole study: Some COVID-19 samples were acute and others convalescent; all came from the United States, Italy and Spain.

Assay: immunoSEQ multiplex PCR; the TCRdb copy retains only in-frame clones and omits some. The profile shows over 250,000 clones, around 90% of them singletons. In this sample, this clone turned up once. V was pared by 6 bases and J by 3 bases, with 8 bases of the junction left unmatched. Looked up from germline, CDR1 is LNHDA and CDR2 is SQIVND (reference sequence). The CDR3 has 15 amino acids. Cohort allocation depended upon clinical history that participants reported. Before being deemed recovered, Cohort 3 donors had two negative PCRs, clearance, or symptom resolution. The sequenced sample was PBMCs or T cells enriched from blood (not recorded which). This sequence joins TRBV19 and TRBJ1-5; the match to TRBD1 covers 7 bases. This TCR derives from a woman between 50 and 59 years old who had recovered from COVID-19. The CDR3 bases are TGTGCCAGTAGCCAGACAGGGATTTACAATCAGCCCCAGCATTTT. Amino acids: CASSQTGIYNQPQHF.